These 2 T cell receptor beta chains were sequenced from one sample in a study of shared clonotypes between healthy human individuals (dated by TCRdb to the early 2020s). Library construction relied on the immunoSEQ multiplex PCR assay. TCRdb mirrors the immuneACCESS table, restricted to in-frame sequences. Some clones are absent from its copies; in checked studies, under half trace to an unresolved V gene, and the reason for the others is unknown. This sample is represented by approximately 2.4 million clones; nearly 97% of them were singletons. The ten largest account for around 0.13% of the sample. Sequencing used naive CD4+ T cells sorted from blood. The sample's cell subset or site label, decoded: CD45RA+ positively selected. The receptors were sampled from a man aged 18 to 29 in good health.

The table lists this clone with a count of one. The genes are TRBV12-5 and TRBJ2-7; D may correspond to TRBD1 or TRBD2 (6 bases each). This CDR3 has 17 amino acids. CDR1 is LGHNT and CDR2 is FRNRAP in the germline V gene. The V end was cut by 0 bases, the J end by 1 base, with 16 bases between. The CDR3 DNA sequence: TGTGCTAGTGGTTTGGTGCTCGGACAGACTAGTTCCTACGAGCAGTACTTC. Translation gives CASGLVLGQTSSYEQYF.

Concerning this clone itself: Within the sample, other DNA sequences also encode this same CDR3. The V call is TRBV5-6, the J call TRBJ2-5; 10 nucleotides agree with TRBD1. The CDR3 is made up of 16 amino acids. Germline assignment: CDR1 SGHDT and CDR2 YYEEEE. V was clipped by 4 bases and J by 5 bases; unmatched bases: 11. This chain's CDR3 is CASSPRTGGRGETQYF. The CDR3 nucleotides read TGTGCCAGCAGCCCCCGGACAGGGGGAAGGGGTGAGACCCAGTACTTC.